Listed below are T cell receptor beta chains from one sample, sequenced in a study of blood T cell repertoires in COVID-19. Some clones are missing from TCRdb's copy, which holds only in-frame ones; the method was immunoSEQ multiplex PCR. Here the sample spans over 75,000 clones, almost 90% being singletons. The sample taken for sequencing was peripheral blood. The receptor source for this set is a human donor with active COVID-19. The donor label of this sample is uncertain. The CDR3 runs from the conserved cysteine through the conserved F or W. The D gene is left open where the match is weak. Not all rows give a size; the values are once, few, many and, for expanded clones, a class.

CDR3 | DNA | V | size | J | D
CASSYPPGQVDSPLHF | TGTGCCAGCAGTTATCCCCCGGGACAGGTAGATTCACCCCTCCACTTT | TRBV6-2/TRBV6-3 | . | TRBJ1-6 | TRBD1
CASSQEPGLNTGELFF | TGCGCCAGCAGCCAAGAACCAGGGTTGAACACCGGGGAGCTGTTTTTT | TRBV4-1 | . | TRBJ2-2 | .
CASSRIRAGELFF | TGTGCCAGCAGCCGAATCAGGGCCGGGGAGCTGTTTTTT | TRBV7-8 | . | TRBJ2-2 | .
CASRSLVTQGGWDEQYF | TGCGCCAGCAGGTCCTTAGTGACACAGGGCGGATGGGACGAGCAGTACTTC | TRBV4-1 | . | TRBJ2-7 | .
CASSSGQVYSSGNTIYF | TGCGCCAGCAGCTCGGGACAGGTCTACTCATCTGGAAACACCATATATTTT | TRBV5-1 | . | TRBJ1-3 | TRBD1
CASSLVWALVFSGNTIYF | TGTGCCAGCAGCTTAGTATGGGCCTTAGTTTTCTCTGGAAACACCATATATTTT | TRBV7-4 | . | TRBJ1-3 | .
CASSFSAATNEKLFF | TGTGCCAGCAGTTTTTCAGCGGCAACTAATGAAAAACTGTTTTTT | TRBV27 | . | TRBJ1-4 | .
CASSLRPLEQFF | TGTGCCAGCAGTTTGCGCCCACTGGAGCAGTTCTTC | TRBV12-3/TRBV12-4 | once | TRBJ2-1 | .
CASSSGTSGGVETQYF | TGTGCCAGCAGCTCCGGGACTAGCGGGGGGGTGGAGACCCAGTACTTC | TRBV5-4 | . | TRBJ2-5 | TRBD2
CASTPGGQTGRETQYF | TGCGCCAGCACCCCGGGGGGCCAGACAGGCCGAGAGACCCAGTACTTC | TRBV23-1 | . | TRBJ2-5 | .
CASTKGVNTEAFF | TGTGCCAGCACCAAGGGGGTGAACACTGAAGCTTTCTTT | TRBV6-5 | . | TRBJ1-1 | .
CASSLGGLAGGRFQETQYF | TGTGCCAGCAGCTTAGGAGGACTAGCGGGGGGCCGGTTTCAAGAGACCCAGTACTTC | TRBV7-2 | . | TRBJ2-5 | TRBD2
CASSRSTEAFF | TGTGCCAGCAGCCGGTCCACTGAAGCTTTCTTT | TRBV2 | . | TRBJ1-1 | .
CASSQLTVYNSPLHF | TGTGCCAGCAGCCAACTAACGGTCTATAATTCACCCCTCCACTTT | TRBV3-1/TRBV3-2 | . | TRBJ1-6 | .
CALNSETLGLNEQFF | TGTGCACTCAACTCCGAGACATTAGGTCTAAATGAGCAGTTCTTC | TRBV19 | . | TRBJ2-1 | .
CASSPGQGDYEQYF | TGTGCCAGTAGCCCGGGCCAAGGGGATTACGAGCAGTACTTC | TRBV19 | . | TRBJ2-7 | .
CASSIVFVAGGNQPQHF | TGTGCCAGTAGTATAGTGTTTGTGGCAGGGGGCAATCAGCCCCAGCATTTT | TRBV19 | . | TRBJ1-5 | .
CASSQEIGQINEQYF | TGCGCCAGCAGCCAAGAGATCGGACAGATTAACGAGCAGTACTTC | TRBV4-1 | . | TRBJ2-7 | .
CASSYWGVDTEAFF | TGTGCCAGCAGTTACTGGGGAGTGGACACTGAAGCTTTCTTT | TRBV6-2/TRBV6-3 | . | TRBJ1-1 | .
CASSLELRQPQHF | TGTGCCAGCAGCTTAGAACTCCGCCAGCCCCAGCATTTT | TRBV7-9 | . | TRBJ1-5 | .
CASSPVRGDTEAFF | TGTGCCAGCTCACCCGTCAGGGGCGATACTGAAGCTTTCTTT | TRBV18 | . | TRBJ1-1 | .
CASSLVAGVAKNIQYF | TGCGCCAGCAGCTTGGTGGCGGGGGTAGCCAAAAACATTCAGTACTTC | TRBV5-1 | . | TRBJ2-4 | TRBD2
CASSLQQGASYEQYF | TGTGCCAGCAGCTTACAACAGGGGGCCTCCTACGAGCAGTACTTC | TRBV7-6 | . | TRBJ2-7 | TRBD1
CASSVGTGTYEQYF | TGTGCCAGCAGTGTCGGGACAGGGACCTACGAGCAGTACTTC | TRBV27 | . | TRBJ2-7 | TRBD1
CASSFLTGTYNSPLHF | TGTGCCAGCAGTTTTTTAACAGGGACCTATAATTCACCCCTCCACTTT | TRBV6-5 | once | TRBJ1-6 | .
CASSIKAGVSQETQYF | TGTGCCAGTAGTATTAAAGCGGGGGTATCACAAGAGACCCAGTACTTC | TRBV19 | . | TRBJ2-5 | TRBD2
CASNQIGQGNSPLHF | TGTGCCAGCAATCAAATTGGACAGGGTAATTCACCCCTCCACTTT | TRBV28 | . | TRBJ1-6 | TRBD1
CATSRERRSYEQYF | TGTGCCACCAGCAGAGAGAGGAGGTCCTACGAGCAGTACTTC | TRBV15 | . | TRBJ2-7 | .
CASSQKIAVAGGFSGYTF | TGCGCCAGCAGCCAGAAGATAGCGGTCGCGGGGGGCTTTAGCGGCTACACCTTC | TRBV4-3 | . | TRBJ1-2 | .
CAIRGRGTGELFF | TGTGCCATCCGTGGAAGGGGGACCGGGGAGCTGTTTTTT | TRBV6-5 | . | TRBJ2-2 | .
CSAVRGEGTEAFF | TGCAGCGCCGTGCGGGGGGAAGGCACTGAAGCTTTCTTT | TRBV29-1 | . | TRBJ1-1 | .
CASSSPAGAFF | TGTGCCAGCAGCTCCCCTGCCGGAGCTTTCTTT | TRBV6-5 | . | TRBJ1-1 | .
CASSYSGQGNSPLHF | TGTGCCAGCAGTTACTCTGGACAAGGGAATTCACCCCTCCACTTT | TRBV6-6 | . | TRBJ1-6 | .
CASSVAERGGTQETQYF | TGTGCCAGCAGCGTAGCTGAACGGGGGGGTACCCAAGAGACCCAGTACTTC | TRBV9 | . | TRBJ2-5 | TRBD2
CASSQVPGYEQYF | TGTGCCAGCAGCCAAGTCCCGGGTTACGAGCAGTACTTC | TRBV3-1/TRBV3-2 | . | TRBJ2-7 | .
CASSQNRGSNYGYTF | TGTGCCAGTAGTCAAAACAGGGGATCTAACTATGGCTACACCTTC | TRBV19 | . | TRBJ1-2 | TRBD1
CASSLTMTGEDGYTF | TGCGCCAGCAGCCTTACTATGACAGGGGAGGATGGCTACACCTTC | TRBV5-1 | once | TRBJ1-2 | TRBD1
CASSGGQGARNEQFF | TGTGCCAGCAGTGGAGGACAGGGGGCTCGGAATGAGCAGTTCTTC | TRBV25-1 | once | TRBJ2-1 | TRBD1
CASSPTGGTNEKLFF | TGTGCCAGCAGCCCGACAGGGGGCACTAATGAAAAACTGTTTTTT | TRBV7-9 | few | TRBJ1-4 | TRBD1
CATSSWQGQPQHF | TGTGCCACCTCCTCGTGGCAGGGCCAGCCCCAGCATTTT | TRBV27 | . | TRBJ1-5 | .
CASSQGLAGSPQDTQYF | TGCGCCAGCAGCCAAGGACTAGCGGGGTCCCCACAGGATACGCAGTATTTT | TRBV5-1 | . | TRBJ2-3 | TRBD2
CASSMDRGRSPLHF | TGTGCCAGTAGTATGGACAGGGGTAGATCACCCCTCCACTTT | TRBV19 | once | TRBJ1-6 | TRBD1
CASSPWTTTNEKLFF | TGCGCCAGCAGCCCCTGGACAACAACTAATGAAAAACTGTTTTTT | TRBV5-1 | . | TRBJ1-4 | .
CASSATSTSVYEQYF | TGTGCCAGCAGCGCGACTAGCACTAGCGTCTACGAGCAGTACTTC | TRBV9 | . | TRBJ2-7 | TRBD2
CAWSPGTFGYTF | TGTGCCTGGAGCCCCGGGACTTTCGGCTACACCTTC | TRBV30 | once | TRBJ1-2 | .
CASSSYSNTGELFF | TGTGCCAGCAGCTCCTATTCGAACACCGGGGAGCTGTTTTTT | TRBV11-2 | . | TRBJ2-2 | .
CASSEATGGVEKLFF | TGTGCCAGCAGTGAAGCGACAGGAGGAGTTGAAAAACTGTTTTTT | TRBV2 | . | TRBJ1-4 | .
CASRGGQLYGYTF | TGTGCCAGCAGGGGTGGACAGCTCTATGGCTACACCTTC | TRBV12-3/TRBV12-4 | . | TRBJ1-2 | .
CASSYSYHSSNYGYTF | TGTGCCAGCAGTTACTCTTATCACAGCTCTAACTATGGCTACACCTTC | TRBV6-5 | . | TRBJ1-2 | .
CASSLAGTGTYNEQFF | TGTGCCAGCAGCTTAGCCGGGACAGGGACTTACAATGAGCAGTTCTTC | TRBV11-3 | . | TRBJ2-1 | TRBD1
CASSQSPGGLETQYF | TGCGCCAGCAGCCAATCTCCCGGGGGGCTCGAGACCCAGTACTTC | TRBV4-3 | . | TRBJ2-5 | .
CASSQDRGTGSPLHF | TGTGCCAGCAGCCAAGATCGGGGAACGGGGTCACCCCTCCACTTT | TRBV4-2 | . | TRBJ1-6 | .
CASSQDGGSANYGYTF | TGTGCCAGCAGCCAAGACGGAGGGTCCGCTAACTATGGCTACACCTTC | TRBV4-2 | . | TRBJ1-2 | .
CASSLDARLAQETQYF | TGTGCCAGCAGCTTAGACGCTCGACTAGCTCAAGAGACCCAGTACTTC | TRBV11-2 | . | TRBJ2-5 | TRBD2